A single T cell receptor (beta chain) is shown here with its context. Its antigen remains unidentified. The cDNA was produced through 5'RACE with 10-nucleotide random UMIs. Via MiXCR, TCRdb re-called the 5' RACE reads, giving one row per CDR3 protein. The sample contains approximately 16,000 distinct CDR3 sequences, roughly 22% of which appear only once. The sample is drawn from a study of neurological immune-mediated disorders. Overall study results and limits: Private repertoires in all groups were suggested by the finding that expanded clones across subjects shared no CDR3 amino acid sequences.

In germline, CDR1 is SGHRS, CDR2 YFSETQ. Germline trimming cut 0 bases from V and 5 bases from J; bases unmatched to any gene: 2. This CDR3 region has 15 residues. The unsorted libraries were produced from 2 million PBMCs held at -80 C. The material sequenced was PBMCs. This chain connects TRBV5-1 to TRBJ1-4; 9 nucleotides align to TRBD1. The source of this sequence is a man aged 45-60 years in good health. CDR3 sequence reads: CASSLAGQGNEKLFF. The CDR3 nucleotides are TGCGCCAGCAGCTTGGCGGGACAGGGAAATGAAAAACTGTTTTTT.